This T cell receptor (beta chain) was identified in a study of shared clonotypes between healthy human individuals. This was a deep-level run. Per the original methods: ImmunoSEQ gave junction-only sequences without quality scores, so filtering differed. Measured with immunoSEQ multiplex PCR; TCRdb has only the in-frame clones, and not every one. Clonal size and the V and J genes are those of that table, whereas D and trimming came from the DNA. Among 2 million to 3 million clones listed, 93% were seen once. V lost 6 bases, J lost 1 base, and 12 bases lay in between. Germline V gives CDR1 SGHTA, CDR2 FQGNSA. CDR3 length: 14 amino acids. Nashville, Tennessee was home to all donors, each a Caucasian adult.

The material sequenced was naive CD4+ T cells from PBMCs. Indicated subset: CD45RA+ positively selected. The receptor's source is a man younger than 35 in good health. Some clones in this sample may be carry-over from other donors' samples. V is TRBV7-2 and J is TRBJ1-1; perhaps TRBD1 as D (5 bases). In nucleotides, the CDR3 is TGTGCCAGCAGACCCGGGGGAGGGAACACTGAAGCTTTCTTT. Its protein is CASRPGGGNTEAFF.